A selection of T cell receptor beta chains follows, all from one sample in a study of cytomegalovirus exposure and HLA in healthy donors. Produced via immunoSEQ multiplex PCR; TCRdb's table is partial and in-frame only. The sample records 310,000 or so clones, 70% to 90% being singletons. The material sequenced was PBMCs. The source is a woman between 18 and 29 years old in good health and CMV-seronegative. Both conserved end residues are part of each CDR3. A D gene is named only where the DNA matches it firmly. Only part of the rows carry a size: once, few, many, or a class if the clone is expanded.

TGTGCCAGCAGCTCAGAACAGGGGTGGGGTTTTACGAACACTGAAGCTTTCTTT	CASSSEQGWGFTNTEAFF	TRBD1	TRBJ1-1	TRBV5-6	.
TGTGCCAGCAGGGTAGCGGGGGGCTACGAGCAGTACTTC	CASRVAGGYEQYF	TRBD2	TRBJ2-7	TRBV6-5	.
TGCAGCGTCATGACAGGGTTAGGGTCACCCCTCCACTTT	CSVMTGLGSPLHF	TRBD1	TRBJ1-6	TRBV29-1	once
TGCGCCAGCAGCTTGGCATTCACCGGGGAGCTGTTTTTT	CASSLAFTGELFF	.	TRBJ2-2	TRBV5-1	.
TGTGCCAGTACCCCAGGGGGGTACCGCTACAATGAGCAGTTCTTC	CASTPGGYRYNEQFF	.	TRBJ2-1	TRBV19	.
TGTGCCATCAGTGAGAGGGGGTACGAGCAGTTCTTC	CAISERGYEQFF	.	TRBJ2-1	TRBV10-3	.
TGTGCCAGCAGTTACTCGGGCAGAAACTATGGCTACACCTTC	CASSYSGRNYGYTF	.	TRBJ1-2	TRBV6-5	.
TGTGCCAGCAGCTTAGTAGTGCGGGGTACGCAGTATTTT	CASSLVVRGTQYF	.	TRBJ2-3	TRBV7-9	.
TGTGCCAGCAGCGCGGGACTCCACTACGAGCAGTACTTC	CASSAGLHYEQYF	.	TRBJ2-7	TRBV9	.
TGTGCCAGTAGGGGACAGGGAGAAAACACTGAAGCTTTCTTT	CASRGQGENTEAFF	TRBD1	TRBJ1-1	TRBV19	once
TGTGCCTGGAGTGTACAGAGCGTCGTCAGGGGCGATAACAATCAGCCCCAGCATTTT	CAWSVQSVVRGDNNQPQHF	.	TRBJ1-5	TRBV30	.
TGTGCCAGCAGCCCACGGTCCCGAACTAACTATGGCTACACCTTC	CASSPRSRTNYGYTF	.	TRBJ1-2	TRBV2	.
TGTGCCAGCAGCCCAGGAGGGGACAGTGATGATCAGCCCCAGCATTTT	CASSPGGDSDDQPQHF	TRBD1	TRBJ1-5	TRBV9	.
TGTGCCAGTAGTATAAGCAGGGTTGACTATGGCTACACCTTC	CASSISRVDYGYTF	.	TRBJ1-2	TRBV19	.
TGTGCCAGCAGAGGGACTAGTTCGGGGGAGACCCAGTACTTC	CASRGTSSGETQYF	TRBD2	TRBJ2-5	TRBV2	.
TGTGCCAGCAGGCCCGACATCTCCTATAATTCACCCCTCCACTTT	CASRPDISYNSPLHF	.	TRBJ1-6	TRBV6-1	.
TGTGCCAGCAGTGAAGAAGGCGGGGCAAATCAGCCCCAGCATTTT	CASSEEGGANQPQHF	.	TRBJ1-5	TRBV2	.
TGTGCCAGCAGTGAAATGCGGGGGGCCTACACAGATACGCAGTATTTT	CASSEMRGAYTDTQYF	TRBD2	TRBJ2-3	TRBV6-1	once
TGTGCCAGCAGAAATAGCGGGGGCCTCCCAGATACGCAGTATTTT	CASRNSGGLPDTQYF	TRBD2	TRBJ2-3	TRBV28	.
TGTGCCAGTAGCCTGGACAGGGTGTCTAACTATGGCTACACCTTC	CASSLDRVSNYGYTF	TRBD1	TRBJ1-2	TRBV19	.
TGTGCCAGCAGTTTTTGGGCAGGGAACACTGAAGCTTTCTTT	CASSFWAGNTEAFF	.	TRBJ1-1	TRBV27	once
TGTGCCAGCAGTTCCTTAATAGCGGGGCAAGAGACCCAGTACTTC	CASSSLIAGQETQYF	TRBD2	TRBJ2-5	TRBV27	.
TGTGCCTGTTTTCCGGGACAGGCTTTATACGAGCAGTACTTC	CACFPGQALYEQYF	TRBD1	TRBJ2-7	TRBV30	.
TGCGCCAGCAGCCAAGAAGGAGTCTTAGGGGCCACTGAAGCTTTCTTT	CASSQEGVLGATEAFF	.	TRBJ1-1	TRBV4-1	.
TGTGCCAGCAGCTCTACAGGAGCCAGCTCTGGAAACACCATATATTTT	CASSSTGASSGNTIYF	.	TRBJ1-3	TRBV7-6	.
TGTGCCAGCACTTTCCAGGGGGGATACCCCAATGAGCAGTTCTTC	CASTFQGGYPNEQFF	.	TRBJ2-1	TRBV2	.
TGTGCCACTTCACACGGGGGAGCAGATACGCAGTATTTT	CATSHGGADTQYF	.	TRBJ2-3	TRBV15	.
TGTGCCAGCAGCCAGCCCGGGACAGAATGGTATGGCTACACCTTC	CASSQPGTEWYGYTF	TRBD1	TRBJ1-2	TRBV7-9	.
TGTGCCAGCAGTGAAGGGCTATTTATCGGGGGGGAGGAGCAGTACTTC	CASSEGLFIGGEEQYF	TRBD2	TRBJ2-5	TRBV6-1	.
TGTGCCAGCAGCCCCGCGACAGGGCTACAAGCTTTCTTT	CASSPATGLQAFF	TRBD1	TRBJ1-1	TRBV11-2	.
TGTGCCAGCAGTGCGGGGGGCCCCTCTTCCTACAATGAGCAGTTCTTC	CASSAGGPSSYNEQFF	TRBD2	TRBJ2-1	TRBV5-6	.
TGTGCCAGCAGTGAGGAGATGCGGCAGTTCTTC	CASSEEMRQFF	.	TRBJ2-1	TRBV25-1	.
TGTGCCAGCAGCTCCCAAACGGGACAGGGTTTTAACACTGAAGCTTTCTTT	CASSSQTGQGFNTEAFF	TRBD1	TRBJ1-1	TRBV13	.
TGTGCCACCGGGGGATCGCGGGGGGGTATCAATGAGCAGTTCTTC	CATGGSRGGINEQFF	TRBD2	TRBJ2-1	TRBV15	.
TGTGCCAGCAGTTACACACAGCAACTCTCTGGAAACACCATATATTTT	CASSYTQQLSGNTIYF	.	TRBJ1-3	TRBV6-6	.
TGTGCCTGGAGTTCGGCTAGCATCTACAATGAGCAGTTCTTC	CAWSSASIYNEQFF	.	TRBJ2-1	TRBV30	.
TGCGCCAGCAGTGAGGGAGGGCGTACTAATGAAAAACTGTTTTTT	CASSEGGRTNEKLFF	.	TRBJ1-4	TRBV10-2	.
TGCAGCGTCCCGGACAGGGGGATATCGACGACTGAAGCTTTCTTT	CSVPDRGISTTEAFF	TRBD1	TRBJ1-1	TRBV29-1	.
TGTGCCAGCAGCTCGGGACAGGGTGGCTACACCTTC	CASSSGQGGYTF	TRBD1	TRBJ1-2	TRBV7-9	few
TGTGCCAGCCCGACTAGCGGCCTATACAATGAGCAGTTCTTC	CASPTSGLYNEQFF	TRBD2	TRBJ2-1	TRBV25-1	.
TGCGCCAGCAGTGAGTACTCGGGGGGGCCCCTCGAGCAGTACTTC	CASSEYSGGPLEQYF	TRBD2	TRBJ2-7	TRBV10-2	.
TGCGCCAGCAGCTTGCCCCCAAACCGACTAATCCATGAGCAGTTCTTC	CASSLPPNRLIHEQFF	.	TRBJ2-1	TRBV5-1	.
TGTGCCAGCAGTTTATACGGGACAGGGGAGTCTCGGAGCCGTCAGCCCCAGCATTTT	CASSLYGTGESRSRQPQHF	TRBD1	TRBJ1-5	TRBV28	.
TGTGCCAGCAGTTACCTGGGCACCTCTGGAAACACCATATATTTT	CASSYLGTSGNTIYF	.	TRBJ1-3	TRBV6-5	.
TGCGCCAGCAGCCTCGGGACAGGGGGAATACAAGAGACCCAGTACTTC	CASSLGTGGIQETQYF	TRBD1	TRBJ2-5	TRBV5-1	few
TGTGCCAGCAGCTTGCGGACAGCCAGCTACGAGCAGTACTTC	CASSLRTASYEQYF	.	TRBJ2-7	TRBV5-8	.
TGTGCCAGCAGCCTCTTCGGGACTTCAAGCTATGGCTACACCTTC	CASSLFGTSSYGYTF	.	TRBJ1-2	TRBV13	.
TGTGCCAGCAGCCCCCCAGACTCTGGGGCCAACGTCCTGACTTTC	CASSPPDSGANVLTF	.	TRBJ2-6	TRBV9	.
TGTGCCAGCAGCGGGGCCAACCCAAGGCCGTTCTTC	CASSGANPRPFF	.	TRBJ2-1	TRBV9	.
TGTGCCAGTCGGGCTAGCGGGGGTTGGTACCAAGAGACCCAGTACTTC	CASRASGGWYQETQYF	TRBD2	TRBJ2-5	TRBV19	.
TGCGCCAGCAGTGAACCGACAGCAAACACCGGGGAGCTGTTTTTT	CASSEPTANTGELFF	.	TRBJ2-2	TRBV10-1	.
TGTGCCAGCAGCGCCGTAGGAACGGATACTAGCGGGGCCCTTGTGAAGCAGTACTTC	CASSAVGTDTSGALVKQYF	TRBD2	TRBJ2-7	TRBV9	.
TGTGCCAGCAGCCGAGGTGGTACCAATTCACCCCTCCACTTT	CASSRGGTNSPLHF	.	TRBJ1-6	TRBV7-9	.
TGTGCCAGCCAACCTAACAGAAATAACTATGGCTACACCTTC	CASQPNRNNYGYTF	.	TRBJ1-2	TRBV18	.